The clone carrying this T cell receptor beta chain was detected ten times or more. From the RACE reads, TCRdb called clonotypes with MiXCR, one entry per CDR3 protein. The data contain some 82,000 distinct CDR3 sequences, approximately 6.6% of them singletons. The sample belongs to a study of human T cells and chemical hapten exposure. Study overall: Read at 6 days, the patch tests placed 0.01% DPC on the upper back. Per-sample TCR yield variation was attributed mainly to small pooled library volume differences.

Time point defined: patch test 2, 6 weeks after DPC sensitization. Indicated treatment: therapeutic diphenylcyclopropenone sensitization with weekly scalp DPC. Alopecia patients between 18 and 70 years old and suitable for DPC were used as donors. Germline V CDR1 and CDR2: LGHDT, YNNKEL (reference sequence). V was pared by 0 bases and J by 6 bases, with 4 bases of the junction left unmatched. This CDR3 region has 14 residues. This receptor was identified in a woman in her 30s with alopecia areata. Some clones in this sample may be carry-over from other donors' samples. The chain joins TRBV3-1 to TRBJ2-7; 8 bases match TRBD1. Sequences were derived from whole blood, sampled in connection with sensitization to the hapten diphenylcyclopropenone (DPC). CDR3 amino acids: CASSQEGTGGEQYF. The CDR3 bases are TGTGCCAGCAGCCAAGAGGGGACAGGAGGCGAGCAGTACTTC.